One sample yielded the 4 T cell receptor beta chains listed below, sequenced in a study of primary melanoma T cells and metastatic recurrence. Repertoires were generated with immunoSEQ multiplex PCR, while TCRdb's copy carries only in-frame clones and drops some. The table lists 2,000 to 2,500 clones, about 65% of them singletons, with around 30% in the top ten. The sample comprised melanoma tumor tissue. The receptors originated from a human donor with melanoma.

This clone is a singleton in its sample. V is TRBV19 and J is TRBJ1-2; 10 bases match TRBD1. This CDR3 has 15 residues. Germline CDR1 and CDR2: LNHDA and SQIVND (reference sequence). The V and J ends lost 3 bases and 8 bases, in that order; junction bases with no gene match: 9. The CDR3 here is CASSMPPRTGGGYTF. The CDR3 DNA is TGTGCCAGTAGTATGCCCCCCAGGACAGGGGGAGGCTACACCTTC.

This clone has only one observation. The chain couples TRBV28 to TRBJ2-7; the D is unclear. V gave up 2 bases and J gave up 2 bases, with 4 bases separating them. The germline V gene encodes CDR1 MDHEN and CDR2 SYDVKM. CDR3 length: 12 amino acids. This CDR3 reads CASSLNPYEQYF. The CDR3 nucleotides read TGTGCCAGCAGTTTAAACCCCTACGAGCAGTACTTC.

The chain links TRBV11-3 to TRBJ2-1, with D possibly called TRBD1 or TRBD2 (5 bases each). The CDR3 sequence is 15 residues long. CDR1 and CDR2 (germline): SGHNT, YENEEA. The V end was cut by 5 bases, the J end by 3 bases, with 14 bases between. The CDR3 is CASSPREGVYNEQFF. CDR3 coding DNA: TGTGCCAGCAGCCCCCGGGAAGGGGTCTACAATGAGCAGTTCTTC.

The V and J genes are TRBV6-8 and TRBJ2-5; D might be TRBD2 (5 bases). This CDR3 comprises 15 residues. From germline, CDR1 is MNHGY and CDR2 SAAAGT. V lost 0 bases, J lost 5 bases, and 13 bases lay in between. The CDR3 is CASSYSLGARETQYF. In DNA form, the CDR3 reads TGTGCCAGCAGTTACTCGCTGGGAGCTCGGGAGACCCAGTACTTC.